The T cell receptor beta chain under discussion was sequenced for a study of T cells in Graves' hyperthyroidism and ophthalmopathy. This clonotype was seen a few times. The antigen remains undetermined. From RNA transcripts, TCR beta CDR3 regions were amplified. A set of HTBI primers served as the primers for a first-round RT-PCR of the TCR CDR3. TCRdb reprocessed the multiplex PCR reads with MiXCR, giving one entry per CDR3 protein. The sample yields about 760,000 distinct CDR3 sequences, 35% seen once. General study findings and limits: Among clonotypes expanded in thyroid above 0.001, most were also found in blood.

Researchers defined stable Graves' hyperthyroidism as no ophthalmopathy progression within 18 months. Disease duration under 2 months; hyperthyroidism patients were aged 18 to 65. Clinical symptoms, serum thyroxine, TRAb, thyroid ultrasound and orbital computed tomography informed diagnoses. V lost 1 base to trimming and J lost 3 bases, with 9 bases between them. The CDR3 has 15 residues. Germline V gene sequence: CDR1 SGHVS, CDR2 FQNEAQ. This receptor was identified in a woman aged 40 to 49 with Graves' hyperthyroidism. Sequencing was performed on blood. This rearrangement joins TRBV7-8 to TRBJ2-2; no firm D call. This chain's CDR3 is CASSLGTQHTGELFF. In DNA form, the CDR3 reads TGTGCCAGCAGCTTAGGGACCCAACACACCGGGGAGCTGTTTTTT.